Listed below are T cell receptor beta chains from one sample, sequenced in a study of response to subunit inactivated influenza vaccine. In TCRdb, the RT-PCR reads were re-called with MiXCR into one record per CDR3 protein. The sample consists of under 950,000 distinct CDR3 sequences, around 20% of them appearing once. The specimen was PBMCs from blood, collected approximately 5 days after vaccination. These receptors originate from a man aged 45 to 65 who received an inactivated influenza vaccine. CDR3s include the opening cysteine and the closing phenylalanine or tryptophan. The D gene is left open where the match is weak. Clone sizes are given selectively: once, few, many, or a class where the clone is expanded.

NA	NA	TRBV5-1	TRBJ1-1	CASSFAGIKMDTEAFF	TGCGCCAGCAGCTTCGCAGGGATAAAAATGGACACTGAAGCTTTCTTT
NA	NA	TRBV12-3/TRBV12-4	TRBJ2-1	CASTPSSSYNEQFF	TGTGCCAGCACCCCCTCAAGCTCCTACAATGAGCAGTTCTTC
NA	NA	TRBV4-2	TRBJ2-7	CASSPSGPDSSYEQYF	TGTGCCAGCAGCCCTTCAGGGCCTGACTCCTCCTACGAGCAGTACTTC
few	TRBD1	TRBV6-5	TRBJ1-1	CASRGQGVLTFF	TGTGCCAGCAGAGGACAGGGGGTACTAACTTTCTTT
few	NA	TRBV11-2	TRBJ2-7	CASSSVRGRLYEQYF	TGTGCCAGCAGCTCGGTGAGGGGCAGATTGTACGAGCAGTACTTC
NA	TRBD1	TRBV6-5	TRBJ1-1	CASSWEWTGEAFF	TGTGCCAGCAGTTGGGAATGGACAGGGGAAGCTTTCTTT
few	NA	TRBV7-6	TRBJ2-7	CASSLVLGGGEQYF	TGTGCCAGCAGCTTAGTTCTGGGGGGTGGCGAGCAGTACTTC
NA	NA	TRBV11-1	TRBJ2-1	CASSLIGQGQSSYNEQFF	TGTGCCAGCAGCTTAATTGGGCAGGGCCAAAGCTCCTACAATGAGCAGTTCTTC
few	TRBD2	TRBV12-3/TRBV12-4	TRBJ2-2	CASGLAGGTSGELFF	TGTGCCAGCGGATTAGCGGGGGGGACGTCCGGGGAGCTGTTTTTT
NA	TRBD1	TRBV29-1	TRBJ1-4	CSVLTGGDEKLFF	TGCAGCGTCTTGACAGGGGGTGATGAAAAACTGTTTTTT
few	TRBD2	TRBV5-1	TRBJ2-7	CASSLLGSGRLGSSYEQYF	TGCGCCAGCAGCTTACTCGGGAGCGGGAGACTCGGAAGCTCCTACGAGCAGTACTTC
few	TRBD2	TRBV20-1	TRBJ2-5	CSASHGGADETQYF	TGCAGTGCTAGCCACGGGGGGGCCGATGAGACCCAGTACTTC
NA	NA	TRBV12-3/TRBV12-4	TRBJ2-2	CASSQGGGVTGELFF	TGTGCCAGCAGCCAGGGGGGGGGAGTCACCGGGGAGCTGTTTTTT
many	NA	TRBV29-1	TRBJ2-5	CSAFREGIVETQYF	TGCAGCGCCTTTCGAGAAGGGATTGTAGAGACCCAGTACTTC
few	TRBD1	TRBV10-3	TRBJ1-4	CAISELWDRREKLFF	TGTGCCATCAGTGAGTTATGGGACAGACGCGAAAAACTGTTTTTT
NA	TRBD1	TRBV13	TRBJ1-4	CASSLGQGAATNEKLFF	TGTGCCAGCAGCTTAGGACAGGGGGCTGCTACTAATGAAAAACTGTTTTTT
few	NA	TRBV7-2	TRBJ2-1	CASSLATTGIHEQFF	TGTGCCAGCAGCTTAGCGACAACAGGGATTCATGAGCAGTTCTTC